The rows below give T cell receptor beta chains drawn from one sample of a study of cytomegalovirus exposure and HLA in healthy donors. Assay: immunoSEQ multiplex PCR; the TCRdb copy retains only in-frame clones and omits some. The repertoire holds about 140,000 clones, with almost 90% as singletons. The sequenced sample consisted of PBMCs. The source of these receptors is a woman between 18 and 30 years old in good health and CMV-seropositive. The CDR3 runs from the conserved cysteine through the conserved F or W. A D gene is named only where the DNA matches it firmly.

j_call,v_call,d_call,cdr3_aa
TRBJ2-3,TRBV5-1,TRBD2,CASSRGESVGLDTQYF
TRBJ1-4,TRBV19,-,CAATPSGSANEKLFF
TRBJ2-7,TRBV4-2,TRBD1,CASSLQTGGDMYHEQYF
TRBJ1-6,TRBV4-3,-,CASSQDPPRQGGNSPLHF
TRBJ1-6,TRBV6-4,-,CASSDGRVAHF
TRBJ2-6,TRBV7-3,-,CASSLSSSGANVLTF
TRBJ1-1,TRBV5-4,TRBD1,CASSPHIGTGGTEAFF
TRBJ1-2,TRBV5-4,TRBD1,CASSSQTGGSSGYTF
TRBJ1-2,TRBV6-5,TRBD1,CASSYAWDRAWRGYTF
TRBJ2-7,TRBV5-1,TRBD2,CASSTGLAVVSYEQYF
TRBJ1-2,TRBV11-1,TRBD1,CASSLTGGLGYTF
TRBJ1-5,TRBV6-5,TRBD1,CATGQGPNQPQHF
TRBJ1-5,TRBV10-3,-,CAISGGQKGQPQHF
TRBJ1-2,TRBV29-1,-,CSVEDPGSGGYGYTF
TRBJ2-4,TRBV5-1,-,CASSLTAGTLNIQYF
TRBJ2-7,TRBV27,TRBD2,CASRPGGSYEQYF
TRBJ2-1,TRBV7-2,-,CASSLARGTYNEQFF
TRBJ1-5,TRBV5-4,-,CASSQDSDQPQHF
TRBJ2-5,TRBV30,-,CAWSGADKETQYF
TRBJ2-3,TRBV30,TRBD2,CAWSVRGGTDTQYF
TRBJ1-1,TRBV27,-,CASSLSRDTEAFF
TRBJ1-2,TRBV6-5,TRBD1,CASMQGGYGYTF
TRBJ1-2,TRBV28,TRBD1,CASSLGQGYGYTF
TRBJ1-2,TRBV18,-,CASSPDGNYGYTF
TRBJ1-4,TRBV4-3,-,CASSQVLAEKLFF
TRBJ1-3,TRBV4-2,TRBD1,CASSQLGQGAGNTIYF
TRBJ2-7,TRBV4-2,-,CASSQEPWTVSYEQYF
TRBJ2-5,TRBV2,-,CASSVAGQETQYF